The 3 T cell receptor beta chains below were found in one sample sequenced in a study of technical replicates of blood from a handful of donors. Clones were sequenced by immunoSEQ multiplex PCR, and TCRdb holds only the in-frame ones, with some missing. The profile shows 70,000 to 85,000 clones, nearly 97% of them singletons. The sample consisted of T cells isolated from PBMCs. These TCRs come from a human donor in good health.

The chain combines TRBV7-8 with TRBJ2-7; tentative D call: TRBD1 (6 bases). The CDR3 consists of 12 residues. The V gene lost 3 bases and the J gene lost 5 bases, with 8 bases spanning the gap. The germline gives CDR1 SGHVS, CDR2 FQNEAQ. This chain's CDR3 is CASSFRQDEQYF. The CDR3 DNA reads TGTGCCAGCAGCTTCAGACAGGACGAGCAGTACTTC.

CDR3 coding DNA: TGTGCCAGCAGTATTGAGCTAGCGGGGACCACAGATACGCAGTATTTT. It translates to CASSIELAGTTDTQYF. This chain joins TRBV2 and TRBJ2-3; 9 bases line up with TRBD2. The CDR3 runs to 16 residues. J was trimmed by 2 bases and V by 5 bases; bases with no gene match: 8. Germline lookup yields CDR1 SNHLY and CDR2 FYNNEI.

J is TRBJ2-5 and V is TRBV28; a weak D match, TRBD2 (7 bases). V gave up 3 bases and J gave up 5 bases, with 16 bases separating them. The CDR3 is 15 amino acids. Germline V gene data show CDR1 as MDHEN and CDR2 as SYDVKM. CDR3 in amino acids: CASSLGGRLKETQYF. The CDR3 DNA sequence: TGTGCCAGCAGTTTGGGGGGGCGCCTCAAGGAGACCCAGTACTTC.